This TCR beta chain is from a study of T-cell reconstitution after alpha-beta-depleted transplantation in children. Study-level points and caveats: Reportedly, only several hundred clones from non-depleted graft cells drove alpha-beta T-cell counts at about two months.

This CDR3 is built from 14 residues. Deletions cut 0 bases from V and 4 bases from J, with 12 bases between. Germline CDR1 is DFQATT and CDR2 is SNEGSKA (reference sequence). The table lists this clonotype with many counts. Its antigen remains unidentified. The TCRbeta library incorporated unique molecular identifiers. MiXCR, applied by TCRdb to the PCR reads, yields one record per CDR3 protein. The repertoire holds 670,000 or so distinct CDR3 sequences, with less than 15% as singletons. The material sequenced was PBMCs, taken before TCRalphabeta/CD19-depleted stem cell transplant. This receptor was identified in a girl aged 2 to 10 with congenital amegakaryocytic thrombocytopenia, due to receive a stem cell transplant. V is TRBV20-1 and J is TRBJ1-2; D perhaps matches TRBD1 (5 bases). Here the CDR3 DNA reads TGCAGTGCTAGAGATAGCCCAGGGAGCTATGGCTACACCTTC. It yields the protein CSARDSPGSYGYTF.